This record covers a single T cell receptor beta chain. All patients were treatment-naive before thyroid surgery. The sample belongs to a study of metastatic and nonmetastatic thyroid tumors. TCRdb re-clonotyped the PCR reads through MiXCR. The table records about 20,000 clones, approximately 34% of them present only once. Trimming cost V 0 bases and J 2 bases, with 15 bases left between them. CDR1 DFQATT and CDR2 SNEGSKA come from the germline V gene (reference sequence). The CDR3 has 16 residues. The sequenced sample consisted of tumor tissue. V is TRBV20-1 and J is TRBJ2-3; the D is unclear. The sequence derives from a female donor with papillary thyroid cancer or a benign thyroid nodule (not recorded which). Some clones in this sample may be carry-over from other donors' samples. The CDR3 loop is CSARDRRQLDTDTQYF. In nucleotides, the CDR3 is TGCAGTGCTAGAGATAGACGGCAGTTGGACACAGATACGCAGTATTTT.